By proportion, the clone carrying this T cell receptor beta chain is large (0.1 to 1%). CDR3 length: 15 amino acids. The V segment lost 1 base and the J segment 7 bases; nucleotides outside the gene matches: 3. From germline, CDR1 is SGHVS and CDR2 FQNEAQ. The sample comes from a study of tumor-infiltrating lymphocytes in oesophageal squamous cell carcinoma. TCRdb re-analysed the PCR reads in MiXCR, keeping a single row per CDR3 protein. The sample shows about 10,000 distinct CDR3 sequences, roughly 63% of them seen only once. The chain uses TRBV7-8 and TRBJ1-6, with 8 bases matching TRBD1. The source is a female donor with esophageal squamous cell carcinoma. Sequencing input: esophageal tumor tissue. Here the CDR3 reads CASSLDRTGNSPLHF. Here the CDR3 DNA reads TGTGCCAGCAGCTTAGATAGGACAGGGAATTCACCCCTCCACTTT.